These T cell receptor beta chains were read from a single sample in a study of metastatic and nonmetastatic thyroid tumors. TCRdb re-clonotyped the PCR reads through MiXCR. The sample carries about 43,000 clones, 11% recorded once. Sequencing was carried out using blood. These receptors came from a female donor with papillary thyroid cancer or a benign thyroid nodule (not recorded which). Some clones in this sample may be carry-over from other donors' samples. The CDR3 runs from the conserved cysteine through the conserved F or W. A D gene is named only where the DNA matches it firmly. Clone sizes are given selectively: once, few, many, or a class where the clone is expanded.

D gene	clone size	V gene	J gene	CDR3 protein	CDR3 DNA
NA	NA	TRBV12-3/TRBV12-4	TRBJ1-5	CASSLWGTNQPQHF	TGTGCCAGCAGTTTATGGGGGACCAATCAGCCCCAGCATTTT
TRBD2	many	TRBV6-1	TRBJ2-7	CASSEGTSGRAATYEQYF	TGTGCCAGCAGTGAAGGGACTAGCGGGAGGGCCGCTACCTACGAGCAGTACTTC
TRBD2	many	TRBV13	TRBJ2-7	CASSFSSGSYEQYF	TGTGCCAGCAGCTTTTCTAGCGGGAGCTACGAGCAGTACTTC
NA	many	TRBV11-2	TRBJ2-7	CASSRGSTLEQCF	TGTGCCAGCAGCCGTGGGTCTACGCTCGAGCAGTGCTTC
NA	many	TRBV25-1	TRBJ2-7	CASSEYVEPVEQYF	TGTGCCAGCAGTGAATATGTTGAGCCCGTCGAGCAGTACTTC
TRBD2	many	TRBV11-2	TRBJ2-3	CASTLIAGTTDTQYF	TGTGCCAGCACCTTAATAGCGGGGACCACAGATACGCAGTATTTT
NA	medium-sized	TRBV6-1	TRBJ1-1	CASTSGNEAFF	TGTGCCAGCACATCAGGAAATGAAGCTTTCTTT
TRBD2	few	TRBV20-1	TRBJ2-7	CSAREPGLGVYEQYF	TGCAGTGCTAGAGAGCCGGGACTAGGAGTCTACGAGCAGTACTTC
NA	many	TRBV19	TRBJ2-6	CASSSIASGANVLTF	TGTGCCAGTAGTTCCATAGCATCTGGGGCCAACGTCCTGACTTTC
TRBD1	NA	TRBV2	TRBJ2-2	CASTGQVYTGELFF	TGTGCCAGCACCGGACAGGTGTACACCGGGGAGCTGTTTTTT
NA	NA	TRBV28	TRBJ1-5	CASSPPQGSKPQHF	TGTGCCAGCAGCCCCCCTCAGGGATCCAAGCCCCAACATTTT
NA	many	TRBV14	TRBJ2-3	CASSQGRGGLRTDTQYF	TGTGCCAGCAGCCAAGGAAGAGGGGGACTACGCACAGATACGCAGTATTTT
TRBD1	many	TRBV12-5	TRBJ1-1	CASGLVLGVGQGTTEAFF	TGTGCTAGTGGTTTGGTACTGGGAGTCGGACAGGGGACGACTGAAGCTTTCTTT
NA	many	TRBV12-3/TRBV12-4	TRBJ1-5	CASSLNSFGVDSNQPQHF	TGTGCCAGCAGTTTAAACAGTTTCGGGGTCGATAGCAATCAGCCCCAGCATTTT
TRBD2	many	TRBV20-1	TRBJ2-3	CSAGPAGGVADTQYF	TGCAGTGCTGGACCAGCGGGAGGGGTTGCAGATACGCAGTATTTT
TRBD1	many	TRBV6-1	TRBJ1-2	CASRDPGQGEINYGYTF	TGTGCCAGCAGAGATCCGGGACAGGGGGAGATTAACTATGGCTACACCTTC
NA	many	TRBV13	TRBJ2-3	CASSRGTDTQYF	TGTGCCAGCAGCCGAGGGACAGATACGCAGTATTTT
TRBD1	once	TRBV4-3	TRBJ2-7	CTSSRDRGRYEQYF	TGCACCAGCAGCCGGGACAGGGGTCGTTACGAGCAGTACTTC
TRBD1	many	TRBV7-9	TRBJ2-7	CASSWGQGGAYEQYF	TGTGCCAGCAGCTGGGGACAGGGGGGAGCGTACGAGCAGTACTTC
TRBD1	many	TRBV11-2	TRBJ2-2	CASSFRQGNTGELFF	TGTGCCAGCAGCTTTAGACAGGGGAACACCGGGGAGCTGTTTTTT
NA	many	TRBV18	TRBJ2-2	CASSRDIENTGELFF	TGTGCCAGCTCACGGGACATCGAGAACACCGGGGAGCTGTTTTTT
NA	NA	TRBV7-6	TRBJ2-1	CASSPAVQGRNNEQFF	TGTGCCAGCAGCCCCGCCGTGCAGGGACGGAACAATGAGCAGTTCTTC
TRBD1	many	TRBV6-2/TRBV6-3	TRBJ2-7	CASSYSRDRDLLGYEQYF	TGTGCCAGCAGTTACTCCCGGGACAGGGATTTGTTGGGCTACGAGCAGTACTTC
NA	once	TRBV4-2	TRBJ1-2	CASSQPTVGSYGYTF	TGTGCCAGCAGTCAACCGACAGTGGGTAGCTATGGCTACACCTTC
NA	many	TRBV6-1	TRBJ1-5	CASSEIGSQPQHF	TGTGCCAGCAGTGAAATCGGGAGTCAGCCCCAGCATTTT
NA	NA	TRBV6-5	TRBJ2-1	CASSTEVTGPSSYNEQFF	TGTGCCAGCAGTACGGAGGTTACAGGACCTAGCTCCTACAATGAGCAGTTTTTC
NA	many	TRBV3-1	TRBJ1-2	CASSQDHEDLYGYTF	TGTGCCAGCAGCCAAGATCATGAGGACCTCTATGGCTACACCTTC
TRBD1	many	TRBV6-1	TRBJ2-5	CASSSGTGQETQYF	TGTGCCAGCAGTTCTGGGACAGGACAAGAGACCCAGTACTTC
NA	many	TRBV11-3	TRBJ1-2	CASSTPRGGSGYTF	TGTGCCAGCAGTACACCGCGTGGGGGCTCTGGCTACACCTTC
TRBD2	many	TRBV4-2	TRBJ2-1	CASSPTETGLAYNEQFF	TGTGCCAGCAGCCCAACGGAGACGGGACTAGCCTACAATGAGCAGTTCTTC
NA	many	TRBV24-1	TRBJ2-2	CATSDDRPGELFF	TGTGCCACCAGTGACGACAGGCCCGGGGAGCTGTTTTTT
TRBD1	few	TRBV27	TRBJ1-2	CASSLSTGPLNYGYTF	TGTGCCAGCAGTTTATCGACAGGGCCCCTTAACTATGGCTACACCTTC
TRBD1	many	TRBV9	TRBJ2-2	CASSATGATGELFF	TGTGCCAGCAGCGCGACAGGGGCCACCGGGGAGCTGTTTTTT
TRBD1	many	TRBV10-3	TRBJ1-2	CAISGGQLYGYTF	TGTGCCATCTCCGGGGGACAGCTATATGGCTACACCTTC
NA	many	TRBV12-5	TRBJ1-2	CASGQTDYYGYTF	TGTGCTAGTGGTCAAACGGACTACTATGGCTACACCTTC
NA	medium-sized	TRBV6-1	TRBJ2-1	CASSEQGSGEQFF	TGTGCCAGCAGTGAACAGGGATCGGGTGAGCAGTTCTTC
TRBD2	many	TRBV7-2	TRBJ2-2	CASSLGPGLAGDIGELFF	TGTGCCAGCAGCTTAGGGCCTGGACTAGCGGGAGACATAGGGGAGCTGTTTTTT
NA	many	TRBV28	TRBJ2-7	CASSLSRDEQYF	TGTGCCAGCAGTTTGAGCAGGGACGAGCAGTACTTC
TRBD2	many	TRBV19	TRBJ2-3	CASSDSGKTDTQYF	TGTGCCAGTAGCGATAGCGGGAAGACAGATACGCAGTATTTT
NA	once	TRBV11-2	TRBJ2-6	CASSSPRVAPVLTF	TGTGCCAGCAGCTCCCCGAGGGTTGCCCCCGTCCTGACTTTC
NA	many	TRBV30	TRBJ2-3	CAWSGATDTQYF	TGTGCCTGGAGTGGAGCCACAGATACGCAGTATTTT
TRBD2	many	TRBV6-2/TRBV6-3	TRBJ2-1	CASIGGSSGMFLFF	TGTGCCAGCATTGGCGGGTCTAGCGGGATGTTCCTGTTCTTC
NA	few	TRBV27	TRBJ1-2	CASSFREGDYGYTF	TGTGCCAGCAGTTTTAGGGAGGGGGACTATGGCTACACCTTC
NA	many	TRBV3-1	TRBJ1-4	CASSRSIGTNEKLFF	TGTGCCAGCAGCCGATCTATAGGGACTAATGAAAAACTGTTTTTT
TRBD1	many	TRBV6-1	TRBJ2-7	CASSIPGQGSYEQYF	TGTGCCAGCAGTATACCGGGACAGGGGTCTTACGAGCAGTACTTC
TRBD1	NA	TRBV27	TRBJ2-7	CASSLTGQGAYEQYF	TGTGCCAGCAGTTTAACGGGACAGGGCGCCTACGAGCAGTACTTC
TRBD2	many	TRBV10-2	TRBJ2-2	CASRGRAGNDGELFF	TGCGCCAGCAGGGGACGAGCGGGAAATGACGGGGAGCTGTTTTTT
NA	many	TRBV2	TRBJ2-5	CASLWGAETQYF	TGTGCCAGCCTGTGGGGGGCGGAGACCCAGTACTTC
NA	many	TRBV2	TRBJ2-4	CASTRSRGPNLAKNIQYF	TGTGCCAGCACCAGGAGTAGAGGGCCTAATTTAGCCAAAAACATTCAGTACTTC
NA	many	TRBV5-1	TRBJ1-1	CASSLKSNTEAFF	TGCGCCAGCAGCTTGAAGTCGAACACTGAAGCTTTCTTT
NA	NA	TRBV7-2	TRBJ1-2	CASSFYMEEYVYTF	TGTGCCAGCAGCTTCTACATGGAGGAGTATGTCTACACCTTC
TRBD2	medium-sized	TRBV20-1	TRBJ2-1	CSANGLAGEIFRNEQFF	TGCAGTGCTAATGGCCTAGCGGGAGAGATTTTTAGAAATGAGCAGTTCTTC
NA	many	TRBV28	TRBJ1-5	CASQVSNQPQHF	TGTGCCAGTCAGGTTAGCAATCAGCCCCAGCATTTT
TRBD2	many	TRBV5-1	TRBJ2-1	CASSLGTSGYNEQLF	TGCGCCAGCAGTTTGGGGACTAGCGGATACAATGAGCAGCTCTTC
TRBD1	many	TRBV6-1	TRBJ1-5	CASRRQGSQPQHF	TGTGCCAGCAGACGACAGGGGTCTCAGCCCCAGCATTTT
TRBD1	many	TRBV2	TRBJ2-7	CASTAGTGDPYEQYF	TGTGCCAGCACCGCCGGGACAGGGGATCCGTACGAGCAGTACTTC
TRBD1	many	TRBV28	TRBJ2-2	CASSVRDRAVNTGELFF	TGTGCCAGCAGCGTCAGGGACAGGGCTGTGAACACCGGGGAGCTGTTTTTT
NA	many	TRBV27	TRBJ1-2	CASSLTREDYGYTF	TGTGCCAGCAGTTTAACCAGGGAGGACTATGGCTACACCTTC
TRBD1	many	TRBV30	TRBJ1-1	CAWSVGQVTEAFF	TGTGCCTGGAGTGTGGGACAGGTAACTGAAGCTTTCTTT
NA	many	TRBV5-6	TRBJ2-7	CASSSSYEQYF	TGTGCCAGCAGCTCCTCCTACGAGCAGTACTTC